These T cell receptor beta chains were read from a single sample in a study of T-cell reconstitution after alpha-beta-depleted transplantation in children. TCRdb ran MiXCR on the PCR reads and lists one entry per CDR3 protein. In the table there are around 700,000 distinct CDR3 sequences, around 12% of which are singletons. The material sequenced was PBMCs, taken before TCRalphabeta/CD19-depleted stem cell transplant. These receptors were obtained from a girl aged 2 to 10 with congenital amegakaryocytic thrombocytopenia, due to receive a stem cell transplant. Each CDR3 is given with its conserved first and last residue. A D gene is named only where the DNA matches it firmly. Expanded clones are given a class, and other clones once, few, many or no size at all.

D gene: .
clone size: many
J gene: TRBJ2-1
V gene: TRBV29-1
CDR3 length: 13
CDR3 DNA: TGCAGCGTTGAAGATCGAGGTTGGAATGAGCAGTTCTTC
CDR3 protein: CSVEDRGWNEQFF

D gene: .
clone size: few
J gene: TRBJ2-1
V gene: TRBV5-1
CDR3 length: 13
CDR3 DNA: TGCGCCAGCAGCCTCCGGGACCCCGTCGAGCAGTTCTTC
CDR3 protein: CASSLRDPVEQFF

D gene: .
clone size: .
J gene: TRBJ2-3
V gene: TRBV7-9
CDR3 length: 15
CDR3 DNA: TGTGCCAGCAGCCCGCACCGGGACCCGACAGATACGCAGTATTTT
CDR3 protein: CASSPHRDPTDTQYF

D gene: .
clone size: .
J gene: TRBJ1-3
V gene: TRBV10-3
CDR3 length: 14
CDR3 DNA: TGTGCCATCACGTCAGAGAGCTCTGGAAACACCATATATTTT
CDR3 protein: CAITSESSGNTIYF

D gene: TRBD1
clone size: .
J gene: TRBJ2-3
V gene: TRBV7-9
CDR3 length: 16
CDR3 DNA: TGTGCCAGCAGCCCACCCGGGACAGGTCTCTACGATACGCAGTATTTT
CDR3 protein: CASSPPGTGLYDTQYF

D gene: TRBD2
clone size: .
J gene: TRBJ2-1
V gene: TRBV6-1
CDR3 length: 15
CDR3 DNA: TGTGCCACCGGGAGACTAGCGGGAGGATGGAATGAGCAGTTCTTC
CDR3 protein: CATGRLAGGWNEQFF

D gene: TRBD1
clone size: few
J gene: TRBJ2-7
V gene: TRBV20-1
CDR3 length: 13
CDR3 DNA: TGCAGTGCTGGACAGGGGGCTAGCTACGAGCAGTACTTC
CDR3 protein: CSAGQGASYEQYF

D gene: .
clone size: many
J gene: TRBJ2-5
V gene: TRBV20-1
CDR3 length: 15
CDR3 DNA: TGCAGTGCTAGTCATCACAGGGGAGGTCAAGAGACCCAGTACTTC
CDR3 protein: CSASHHRGGQETQYF

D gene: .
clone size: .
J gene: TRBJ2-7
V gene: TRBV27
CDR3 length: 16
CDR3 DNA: TGTGCCAGCAGTTTAGGGGGGGCCGGACTGATCTACGAGCAGTACTTC
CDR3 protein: CASSLGGAGLIYEQYF

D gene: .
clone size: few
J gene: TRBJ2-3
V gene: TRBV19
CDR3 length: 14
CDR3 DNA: TGTGCCAGTAGTTTCGCAGGCGACACAGATACGCAGTATTTT
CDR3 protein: CASSFAGDTDTQYF

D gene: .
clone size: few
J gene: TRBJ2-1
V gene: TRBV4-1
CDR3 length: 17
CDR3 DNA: TGCGCCAGCAGCCAAGTAGCGGAATCGGGTGTCAACAATGAGCAGTTCTTC
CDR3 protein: CASSQVAESGVNNEQFF

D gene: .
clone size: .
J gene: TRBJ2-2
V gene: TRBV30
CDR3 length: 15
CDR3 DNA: TGTGCCTGGAGTGTATTGGGCGGAGACACCGGGGAGCTGTTTTTT
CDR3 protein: CAWSVLGGDTGELFF

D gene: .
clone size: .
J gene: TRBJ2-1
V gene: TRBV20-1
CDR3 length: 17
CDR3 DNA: TGCAGTGCTGGGGGCCAGGGGGCTACTAGCGTTTACAATGAGCAGTTCTTC
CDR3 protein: CSAGGQGATSVYNEQFF

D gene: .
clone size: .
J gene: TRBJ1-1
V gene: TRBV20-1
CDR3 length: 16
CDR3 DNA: TGCAGTGCTAGTAGTCCCCGGACACCCATGAACACTGAAGCTTTCTTT
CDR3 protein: CSASSPRTPMNTEAFF

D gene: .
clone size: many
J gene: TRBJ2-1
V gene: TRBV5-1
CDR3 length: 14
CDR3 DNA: TGCGCCAGCAGCTTAGGGACCTATACGTATGAGCAGTTCTTC
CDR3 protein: CASSLGTYTYEQFF

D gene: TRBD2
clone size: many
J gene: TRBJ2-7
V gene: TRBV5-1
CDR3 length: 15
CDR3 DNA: TGCGCCAGCAGCTTGGAGTTAGCGGGAGGGCGCGAGCAGTACTTC
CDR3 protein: CASSLELAGGREQYF

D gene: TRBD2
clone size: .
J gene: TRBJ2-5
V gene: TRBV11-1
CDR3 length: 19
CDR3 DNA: TGTGCCAGCAGCCCAGCGTTTGGACTAGCGGGAGGGCCGGAAGAGACCCAGTACTTC
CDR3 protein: CASSPAFGLAGGPEETQYF

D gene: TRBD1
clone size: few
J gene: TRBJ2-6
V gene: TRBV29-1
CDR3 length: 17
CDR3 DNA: TGCAGCGTTGTGCCCGGGACAGGGCTTAGTGGGGCCAACGTCCTGACTTTC
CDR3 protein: CSVVPGTGLSGANVLTF

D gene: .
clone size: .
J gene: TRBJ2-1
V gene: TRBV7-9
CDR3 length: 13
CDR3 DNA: TGTGCCAGCAGTCTCGACGGCGGCGATGAGCAGTTCTTC
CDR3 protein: CASSLDGGDEQFF

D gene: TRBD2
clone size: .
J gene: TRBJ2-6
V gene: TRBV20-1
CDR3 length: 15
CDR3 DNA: TGCAGTGCTAGAGATCGGGGGGCTGGGGCCAACGTCCTGACTTTC
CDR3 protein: CSARDRGAGANVLTF

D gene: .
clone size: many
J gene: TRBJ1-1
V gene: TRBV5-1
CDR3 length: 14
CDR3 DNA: TGCGCCAGCAGCTTCCGGCAAATGAACACTGAAGCTTTCTTT
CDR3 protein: CASSFRQMNTEAFF

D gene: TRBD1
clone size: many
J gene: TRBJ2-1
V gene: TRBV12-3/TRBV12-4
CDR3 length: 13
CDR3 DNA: TGTGCCAGCAGTTCCAACGACAGGGCTGAGCAGTTCTTC
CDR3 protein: CASSSNDRAEQFF

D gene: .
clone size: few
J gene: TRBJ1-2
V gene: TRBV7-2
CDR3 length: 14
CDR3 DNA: TGTGCCAGCAGCTTAGTCCCAGGGGCCGATGGCTACACCTTC
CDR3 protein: CASSLVPGADGYTF

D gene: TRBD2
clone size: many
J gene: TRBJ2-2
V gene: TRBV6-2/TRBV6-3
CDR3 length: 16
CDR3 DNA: TGTGCCAGCAGTTATCTCGGACTAGCGGGGACTGGGGAGCTGTTTTTT
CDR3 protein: CASSYLGLAGTGELFF

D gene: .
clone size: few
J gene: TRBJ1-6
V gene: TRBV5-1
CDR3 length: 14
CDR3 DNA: TGCGCCAGCAGCTTGGGGGACGAGGGCTCACCCCTCCACTTT
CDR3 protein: CASSLGDEGSPLHF

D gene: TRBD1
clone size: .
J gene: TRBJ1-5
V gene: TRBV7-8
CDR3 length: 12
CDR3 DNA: TGTGCCAGCGGGACAGGCAATCAGCCCCAGCATTTT
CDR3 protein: CASGTGNQPQHF

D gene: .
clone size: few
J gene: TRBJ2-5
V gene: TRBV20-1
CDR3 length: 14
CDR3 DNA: TGCAGTGCTAGAGCTTGGCAGCCACAAGAGACCCAGTACTTC
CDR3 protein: CSARAWQPQETQYF

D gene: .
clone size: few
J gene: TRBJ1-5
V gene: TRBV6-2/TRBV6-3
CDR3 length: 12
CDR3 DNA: TGTGCCAGCAGGGGCGGGCCTCAGCCCCAGCATTTT
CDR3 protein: CASRGGPQPQHF

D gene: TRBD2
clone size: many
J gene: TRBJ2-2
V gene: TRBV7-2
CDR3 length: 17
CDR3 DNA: TGTGCCAGCAGCCCCCGAAGCGGGAGGGTCGACACCGGGGAGCTGTTTTTT
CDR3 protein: CASSPRSGRVDTGELFF

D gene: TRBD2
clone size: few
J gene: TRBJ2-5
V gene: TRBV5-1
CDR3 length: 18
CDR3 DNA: TGCGCCAGCAGCTTGGTATCTAGCGGGAGTTTCGGAAGTGAGACCCAGTACTTC
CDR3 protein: CASSLVSSGSFGSETQYF

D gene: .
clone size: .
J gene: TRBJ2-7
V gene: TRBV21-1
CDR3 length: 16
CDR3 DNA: TGTGCCAGCAGCGGATTGGTGACTAGCGGGAACTACGAGCAGCACTTC
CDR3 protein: CASSGLVTSGNYEQHF

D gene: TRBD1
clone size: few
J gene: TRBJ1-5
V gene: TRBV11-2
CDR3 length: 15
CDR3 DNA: TGTGCCAGCAGCTTAGAGGGACAGCGAGATCAGCCCCAGCATTTT
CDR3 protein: CASSLEGQRDQPQHF

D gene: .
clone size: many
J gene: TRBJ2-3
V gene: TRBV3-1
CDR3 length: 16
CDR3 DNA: TGTGCCAGCAGCCCGGGGACGTTCCTATACACAGATACGCAGTATTTT
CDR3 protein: CASSPGTFLYTDTQYF

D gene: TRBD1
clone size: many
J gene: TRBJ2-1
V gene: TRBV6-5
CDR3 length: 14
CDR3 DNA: TGTGCCAGCAGTTACGGGACAGGGGGCGATGAGCAGTTCTTC
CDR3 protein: CASSYGTGGDEQFF